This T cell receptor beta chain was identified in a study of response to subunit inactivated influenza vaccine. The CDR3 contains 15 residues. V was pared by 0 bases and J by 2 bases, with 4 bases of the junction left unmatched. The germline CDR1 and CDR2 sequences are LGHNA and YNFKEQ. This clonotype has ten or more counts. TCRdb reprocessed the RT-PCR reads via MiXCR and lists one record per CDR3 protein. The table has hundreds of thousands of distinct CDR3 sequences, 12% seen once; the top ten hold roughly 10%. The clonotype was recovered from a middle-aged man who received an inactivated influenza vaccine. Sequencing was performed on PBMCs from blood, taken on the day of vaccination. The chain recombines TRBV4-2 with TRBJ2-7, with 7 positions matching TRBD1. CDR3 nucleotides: TGTGCCAGCAGCCAAGAAGACAGGGCGGCCTACGAGCAGTACTTC. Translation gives CASSQEDRAAYEQYF.